These 13 T cell receptor beta chains originate from one sample sequenced in a study of early T cells in non-severe SARS-CoV-2 infection (dated by TCRdb to the early 2020s). Library preparation employed 5' RACE. Data came from a NextSeq 500. Using fastp trimming at Q25 and MiXCR clonotype assembly, TCRdb reanalyzed the public sequencing data and kept in-frame beta chains. Under each unique CDR3 protein, matching rows form one entry showing the most common genes and DNA. The sample table lists roughly 70,000 distinct CDR3 sequences, roughly 13% of them with a count of one. The ten largest account for almost 8.5% of the sample. Sequenced sample: whole blood. All receptors come from an adult who was a healthcare worker with PCR-confirmed SARS-CoV-2 infection or an uninfected control (not recorded which).

Ten or more counts support this clonotype. The CDR3: CASSSARRGPNTEAFF. As DNA, the CDR3 is TGTGCCAGCAGTTCCGCCCGCAGGGGGCCGAACACTGAAGCTTTCTTT. The rearrangement links TRBV28 to TRBJ1-1; 8 bases line up with TRBD1. This CDR3 contains 16 residues. In germline, CDR1 is MDHEN, CDR2 SYDVKM. Trimming took 4 bases from V and 1 from J; bases not matched to a gene: 8.

This clonotype was counted only a few times. The chain links TRBV15 to TRBJ2-5; 10 bases line up with TRBD2. J was trimmed by 4 bases and V by 2 bases; bases with no gene match: 4. CDR1 is LNHNV and CDR2 is YYDKDF in the germline V gene (reference sequence). CDR3 length equals 15 residues. The CDR3 coding sequence is TGTGCCACCAGCAGACTAGCGGGAGATAGAGAGACCCAGTACTTC. Translating it yields CATSRLAGDRETQYF.

The J gene is TRBJ2-6, the V gene TRBV4-3; 9 bases match TRBD1. This CDR3 spans 17 amino acids. V shed 5 bases, J shed 2 bases, and the junction held 7 bases outside the gene matches. The germline gives CDR1 LGHNA, CDR2 YSLEER. The CDR3 bases are TGCGCCAGCAGCACTTGGACAGGGGCGGCTGGGGCCAACGTCCTGACTTTC. As protein: CASSTWTGAAGANVLTF.

This clonotype was seen repeatedly, ten times or more. The V gene is TRBV19, the J gene TRBJ2-3, with D perhaps assigned TRBD1 or TRBD2 (5 bases each). This CDR3 is built from 15 residues. V lost 5 bases to trimming and J lost 6 bases, with 18 bases between them. From germline, CDR1 is LNHDA and CDR2 SQIVND (reference sequence). The CDR3 spells CASSLSRDPGDTQYF. The CDR3 DNA reads TGTGCCAGTAGTCTAAGCCGGGACCCGGGGGATACGCAGTATTTT.

V gene TRBV27 combines with J gene TRBJ2-5; unclear D gene. The germline CDR1 and CDR2 sequences are MNHEY and SMNVEV (reference sequence). The V end was cut by 8 bases, the J end by 2 bases, with 9 bases between. The CDR3 consists of 12 residues. CDR3 DNA: TGTGCCAGCCAAGGTCTGCAAGAGACCCAGTACTTC. Amino acid sequence: CASQGLQETQYF.

The sample holds a few counts of this clonotype. The rearrangement joins TRBV7-9 to TRBJ1-4; D is unclear. V was clipped by 1 base and J by 8 bases, with 14 bases between them. CDR1 is SEHNR, CDR2 FQNEAQ, per germline (reference sequence). The CDR3 loop spans 15 amino acids. The CDR3 loop is CASSLDGFRGEKLFF. As DNA, the CDR3 is TGTGCCAGCAGCTTAGACGGTTTCCGAGGGGAAAAACTGTTTTTT.

The V gene is TRBV2, the J gene TRBJ1-6; no clear D. The length of the CDR3 is 15 residues. Trimming shortened V by 10 bases and J by 0 bases, and 13 bases separated the two germline ends. Per germline, CDR1 SNHLY and CDR2 FYNNEI. As DNA, the CDR3 is TGTGCCACGACCGAACAGAGCTCCTATAATTCACCCCTCCACTTT. Its translation is CATTEQSSYNSPLHF. Looking up the rest from reference TRBV2 and TRBJ1-6 gives the full variable domain: EPEVTQTPSHQVTQMGQEVILRCVPISNHLYFYWYRQILGQKVEFLVSFYNNEISEKSEIFDDQFSVERPDGSNFTLKIRSTKLEDSAMYFCATTEQSSYNSPLHFGNGTRLTVT.

This clonotype came up a few times. The V gene is TRBV28, the J gene TRBJ1-2; D may be TRBD1 (5 bases). Per the germline V gene, CDR1 is MDHEN and CDR2 is SYDVKM. CDR3 length: 11 amino acids. The V end lost 8 bases, the J end lost 8 bases, and 12 bases lay between the germline ends. The DNA for the CDR3 is TGTGCCAGCGGGGGAACGGGCGGCTACACCTTC. Translated: CASGGTGGYTF.

This clonotype has a count of ten or more. V and J are TRBV20-1 and TRBJ2-1; D may be TRBD2 (6 bases). Germline CDR1 is DFQATT and CDR2 is SNEGSKA (reference sequence). The V gene lost 3 bases and the J gene lost 9 bases, with 9 bases spanning the gap. This CDR3 is 11 amino acids long. CDR3: CSARREVEQFF. For the CDR3, the DNA is TGCAGTGCTAGGAGGGAGGTTGAGCAGTTCTTC.

In its sample, this clonotype was seen a few times. This sequence joins TRBV19 and TRBJ1-2, with D perhaps TRBD1 (6 bases). The V end lost 3 bases, the J end lost 4 bases, and 18 bases lay between the germline ends. This CDR3 is built from 16 residues. In germline, CDR1 is LNHDA, CDR2 SQIVND (reference sequence). DNA for the CDR3: TGTGCCAGTAGTATTGACAGGCGTACCGCATTCTATGGCTACACCTTC. Its translation: CASSIDRRTAFYGYTF.

With regard to this clonotype: An end of the junction does not agree with germline; a read error may underlie this. The CDR3 here is CANSSRTGSAYEQYF. The CDR3 DNA reads TGTGCCAACAGTTCCCGGACAGGGAGTGCCTACGAGCAGTACTTC. The chain couples TRBV27 to TRBJ2-7, with 8 bases matching TRBD1. The CDR3 covers 15 residues. Germline values: CDR1 MNHEY, CDR2 SMNVEV (reference sequence).

The sample holds many counts of this clonotype. The chain recombines TRBV14 with TRBJ1-6; D remains ambiguous. The length of the CDR3 is 14 residues. V gave up 4 bases and J gave up 6 bases, with 10 bases separating them. Germline lookup yields CDR1 SGHDN and CDR2 FVKESK. The CDR3 DNA sequence: TGTGCCAGCAGCCCCGGACTGATTAATTCACCCCTCCACTTT. Translated, it gives CASSPGLINSPLHF.

In this sample, this clonotype turned up a few times. The chain carries TRBV29-1 and TRBJ2-1; perhaps TRBD2 as D (6 bases). The germline gives CDR1 SQVTM, CDR2 ANQGSEA. Trimming removed 8 bases at V and 13 bases at J, with 15 bases between. The CDR3 has 10 amino acids. CDR3 DNA: TGCAGCTTCGCTAGCGTGCAACAGTTCTTC. Translated, it gives CSFASVQQFF.